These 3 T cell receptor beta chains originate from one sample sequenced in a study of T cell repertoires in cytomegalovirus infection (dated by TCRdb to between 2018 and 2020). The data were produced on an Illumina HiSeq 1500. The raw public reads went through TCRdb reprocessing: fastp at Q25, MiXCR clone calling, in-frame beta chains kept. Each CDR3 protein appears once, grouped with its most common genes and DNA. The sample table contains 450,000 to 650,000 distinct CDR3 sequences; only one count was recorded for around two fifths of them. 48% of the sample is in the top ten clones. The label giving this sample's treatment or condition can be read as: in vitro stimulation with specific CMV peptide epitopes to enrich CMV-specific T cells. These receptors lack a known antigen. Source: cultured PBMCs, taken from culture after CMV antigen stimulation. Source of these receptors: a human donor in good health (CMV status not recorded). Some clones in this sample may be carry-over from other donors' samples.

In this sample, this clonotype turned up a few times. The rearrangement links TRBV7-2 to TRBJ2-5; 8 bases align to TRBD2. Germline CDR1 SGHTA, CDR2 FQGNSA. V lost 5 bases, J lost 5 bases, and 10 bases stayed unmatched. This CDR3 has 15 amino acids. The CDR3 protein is CASSRRAGGPETQYF. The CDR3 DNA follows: TGTGCCAGCAGCCGGAGGGCGGGGGGTCCGGAGACCCAGTACTTC.

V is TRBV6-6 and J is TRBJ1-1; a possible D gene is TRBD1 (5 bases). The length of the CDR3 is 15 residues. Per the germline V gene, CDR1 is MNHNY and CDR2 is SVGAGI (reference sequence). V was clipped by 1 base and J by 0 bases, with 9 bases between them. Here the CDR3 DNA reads TGTGCCAGCAGTTACTACAGGACCATGAACACTGAAGCTTTCTTT. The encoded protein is CASSYYRTMNTEAFF.

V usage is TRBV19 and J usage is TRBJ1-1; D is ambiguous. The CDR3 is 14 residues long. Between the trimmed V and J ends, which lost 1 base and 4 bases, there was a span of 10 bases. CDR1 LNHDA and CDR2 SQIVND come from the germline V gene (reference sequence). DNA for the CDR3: TGTGCCAGTAGTATAGGCGGAGTTCCCACTGAAGCTTTCTTT. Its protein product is CASSIGGVPTEAFF.